What follows are 27 T cell receptor beta chains derived from one specimen sequenced in a study of response to subunit inactivated influenza vaccine. Via MiXCR, TCRdb re-called the RT-PCR reads, giving one row per CDR3 protein. This sample has more than 450,000 distinct CDR3 sequences, with roughly 8.2% found just once. This specimen was PBMCs from blood, taken roughly 24 months after vaccination. The receptors derive from a man aged 50-75 years who received an inactivated influenza vaccine.

This clonotype was counted at least ten times. V is TRBV3-1 and J is TRBJ1-5; 8 bases agree with TRBD1. The V gene end was trimmed by 6 bases and the J gene end by 6 bases; junction bases not matched to a gene: 10. The germline CDR1 and CDR2 sequences are LGHDT and YNNKEL (reference sequence). This CDR3 has 15 amino acids. CDR3 region: CASSPRRGLGQPQHF. Written as DNA, the CDR3 is TGTGCCAGCAGTCCTCGCAGGGGGCTTGGTCAGCCCCAGCATTTT.

Ten or more counts support this clonotype. The genes are TRBV29-1 and TRBJ2-7; perhaps D is TRBD1 or TRBD2 (5 bases each). Germline V gives CDR1 SQVTM, CDR2 ANQGSEA. V dropped 0 bases and J dropped 6 bases, with 15 bases sitting between them. The CDR3 sequence is 14 residues long. CDR3 sequence (DNA): TGCAGCGTTGAAGAGGGCTTCCTTGGGGGCGAGCAGTACTTC. Amino acids: CSVEEGFLGGEQYF.

This clonotype was observed many times. The chain employs TRBV5-1 and TRBJ2-7; D remains ambiguous. The CDR3 consists of 15 residues. The V end lost 0 bases, the J end lost 2 bases, and 12 bases lay between the germline ends. Germline loops: CDR1 SGHRS, CDR2 YFSETQ. The CDR3 reads CASSLDQGRAYEQYF. The DNA for the CDR3 is TGCGCCAGCAGCTTGGATCAAGGCCGCGCCTACGAGCAGTACTTC.

This clonotype was seen a few times. The chain joins TRBV12-3 or TRBV12-4 to TRBJ2-5, with TRBD2 matching over 11 bases. The CDR3 covers 15 residues. J lost 5 bases, V lost 5 bases, and 7 bases had no gene match. CDR3 bases: TGTGCCAGCAGTCGGACTAGCGGGTTAGGGGAGACCCAGTACTTC. Residues: CASSRTSGLGETQYF.

Only a few counts were recorded for this clonotype. The chain combines TRBV3-1 with TRBJ2-2; 8 bases agree with TRBD1. This CDR3 has 17 residues. V dropped 1 base and J dropped 4; count of bases not matched to a gene: 8. CDR1 and CDR2 (germline): LGHDT, YNNKEL (reference sequence). CDR3 in amino acids: CASSQVIGRGRTGELFF. In DNA, the CDR3 is TGTGCCAGCAGCCAAGTAATTGGCAGGGGGCGCACCGGGGAGCTGTTTTTT. The full variable domain, with the rest looked up from reference TRBV3-1 and TRBJ2-2, is DTAVSQTPKYLVTQMGNDKSIKCEQNLGHDTMYWYKQDSKKFLKIMFSYNNKELIINETVPNRFSPKSPDKAHLNLHINSLELGDSAVYFCASSQVIGRGRTGELFFGEGSRLTVL.

The sample holds a few counts of this clonotype. The chain uses TRBV7-9 and TRBJ1-5, with unresolved D. With 3 bases removed from V and 9 bases from J, the gap between germline ends came to 12 bases. There are 13 residues in the CDR3. From germline, CDR1 is SEHNR and CDR2 FQNEAQ (reference sequence). The CDR3 DNA sequence: TGTGCCAGCAGCTTTGATGGCGTCGCGCCCCAGCATTTT. Its protein is CASSFDGVAPQHF. Drawing the rest from reference TRBV7-9 and TRBJ1-5, the complete variable domain is DTGVSQNPRHKITKRGQNVTFRCDPISEHNRLYWYRQTLGQGPEFLTYFQNEAQLEKSRLLSDRFSAERPKGSFSTLEIQRTEQGDSAMYLCASSFDGVAPQHFGDGTRLSIL.

This clonotype was counted ten times or more. The CDR3 here is CAWSLHFSNQPQHF. The CDR3 region has the DNA TGTGCCTGGAGCCTCCATTTTAGCAATCAGCCCCAGCATTTT. The genes are TRBV30 and TRBJ1-5; unclear D gene. CDR3 length: 14 amino acids. Germline values: CDR1 GTSNPN, CDR2 SVGIG (reference sequence). V dropped 3 bases and J dropped 0 bases, with 9 bases sitting between them.

The J gene is TRBJ1-4, the V gene TRBV7-9, with 7 positions matching TRBD1. Trimming at V came to 2 bases and at J to 5 bases, leaving 8 bases not matched to a gene. Germline loops: CDR1 SEHNR, CDR2 FQNEAQ (reference sequence). This CDR3 is built from 16 residues. The CDR3 nucleotides read TGTGCCAGCAGCTTATCCCGGGACAGAAGAAATGAAAAACTGTTTTTT. It specifies CASSLSRDRRNEKLFF.

This clonotype appeared a few times. The chain recombines TRBV29-1 with TRBJ2-5; D remains ambiguous. The CDR3 has 11 amino acids. Trimming shortened V by 3 bases and J by 4 bases, and 6 bases separated the two germline ends. Germline lookup yields CDR1 SQVTM and CDR2 ANQGSEA. CDR3 amino acids: CSVELVETQYF. The CDR3 DNA sequence: TGCAGCGTTGAGTTAGTAGAGACCCAGTACTTC.

This clonotype appeared a few times. The chain uses TRBV4-1 and TRBJ2-7, with D perhaps being TRBD1 or TRBD2 (5 bases each). V shed 3 bases and J shed 3 bases, with 12 bases lying between them. CDR1 MGHRA and CDR2 YSYEKL come from the germline V gene. CDR3 length: 14 residues. This CDR3 is CASSQRLGDYEQYF. The CDR3, as DNA: TGCGCCAGCAGCCAGAGGCTGGGGGACTACGAGCAGTACTTC.

This clonotype showed up just a few times. The CDR3 sequence is CSARDWGVTQYF. The CDR3 bases are TGCAGTGCTAGAGATTGGGGGGTCACCCAGTACTTC. The chain recombines TRBV20-1 with TRBJ2-5; perhaps TRBD2 as D (6 bases). The CDR3 is made up of 12 amino acids. Trimming left V 0 bases short and J 8 bases short, with 10 bases between. Germline values: CDR1 DFQATT, CDR2 SNEGSKA (reference sequence).

In its sample, this clonotype was seen a few times. This rearrangement joins TRBV7-8 to TRBJ1-1; 7 bases match TRBD1. The CDR3 is 13 amino acids. Germline assignment: CDR1 SGHVS and CDR2 FQNEAQ. V lost 2 bases, J lost 8 bases, and 5 bases stayed unmatched. CDR3 in amino acids: CASSLHRDREAFF. DNA for the CDR3: TGTGCCAGCAGCTTACACCGGGACAGAGAAGCTTTCTTT.

This clonotype occurred a few times. CDR3 amino acids: CASKGTGSYNEQFF. CDR3 nucleotide sequence: TGTGCCAGCAAAGGGACAGGTTCCTACAATGAGCAGTTCTTC. V usage is TRBV12-3 or TRBV12-4 and J usage is TRBJ2-1, with 8 bases that match TRBD1. Trimming at V came to 7 bases and at J to 1 base, leaving 3 bases not matched to a gene. This CDR3 contains 14 residues.

Only a few counts were recorded for this clonotype. Here the CDR3 reads CASKGLGPYEQYF. CDR3 bases: TGTGCCAGCAAAGGGTTGGGGCCCTACGAGCAGTACTTC. This chain links TRBV12-3 or TRBV12-4 with TRBJ2-7, with D perhaps matching TRBD1 (5 bases). This CDR3 is built from 13 residues. V was pared by 7 bases and J by 2 bases, with 12 bases between.

The V gene is TRBV28, the J gene TRBJ2-3; D may be TRBD2 (6 bases). The CDR3 is 16 residues long. Trimming stripped 5 bases from V and 0 bases from J, with 15 bases between. Germline CDR1 reads MDHEN; CDR2 reads SYDVKM. CDR3 nucleotides: TGTGCCAGCAGTCCCATGGGGAGGACGAGCACAGATACGCAGTATTTT. As protein: CASSPMGRTSTDTQYF.

This clonotype was counted only a few times. CDR3 nucleotides: TGTGCCAGCAGTTTAGCGTTCGGCAGGGGCCCTCCCAATTCACCCCTCCACTTT. This gives the protein CASSLAFGRGPPNSPLHF. V usage is TRBV12-3 or TRBV12-4 and J usage is TRBJ1-6; D might be TRBD1 (6 bases). The CDR3 covers 18 residues. V was pared by 0 bases and J by 7 bases, with 19 bases between.

This clonotype appeared a few times. The chain recombines TRBV11-2 with TRBJ2-7; D possibly corresponds to TRBD2 (5 bases). With 5 bases removed from V and 1 base from J, the gap between germline ends came to 18 bases. This CDR3 has 16 amino acids. CDR1 and CDR2 from the germline V gene are SGHAT and FQNNGV. The CDR3 DNA sequence: TGTGCCAGCAGCGCACGCCCCCGGACTGCATCCTACGAGCAGTACTTC. Its translation: CASSARPRTASYEQYF.

This clonotype was picked up a small number of times. This sequence joins TRBV29-1 and TRBJ1-2; D uncertain. Germline CDR1 reads SQVTM; CDR2 reads ANQGSEA. V was shortened by 4 bases and J by 1 base, with 19 bases between the two germline ends. This CDR3 region has 16 residues. The CDR3: CSVVPGAGLRNYGYTF. The DNA for the CDR3 is TGCAGCGTTGTGCCAGGCGCAGGCCTACGTAACTATGGCTACACCTTC.

This clonotype came up a few times. The chain employs TRBV20-1 and TRBJ2-5; 11 nucleotides line up with TRBD2. Germline-derived CDR1 and CDR2 are DFQATT and SNEGSKA (reference sequence). This CDR3 is built from 14 residues. The ends lost 4 bases at V and 5 bases at J; junction bases unmatched: 6. The CDR3 region has the DNA TGCAGTGCTATAGCGGGGGGGCCGGAGGAGACCCAGTACTTC. Its translation: CSAIAGGPEETQYF.

This clonotype was counted a few times. The rearrangement uses TRBV25-1 and TRBJ2-7, with a possible D match to TRBD2 (6 bases). V shed 3 bases and J shed 3 bases, with 12 bases lying between them. Looked up from germline, CDR1 is MGHDK and CDR2 is SYGVNS. CDR3 length: 14 amino acids. The chain's CDR3 is CASSETRFFYEQYF. As DNA, the CDR3 is TGTGCCAGCAGTGAGACTAGATTTTTCTACGAGCAGTACTTC.

This sequence joins TRBV3-1 and TRBJ2-7; TRBD2 matches at 10 bases. V dropped 5 bases and J dropped 2; count of bases not matched to a gene: 6. CDR1 and CDR2 (germline): LGHDT, YNNKEL (reference sequence). The CDR3 is 15 residues long. This chain's CDR3 is CASSSLAGRPYEQYF. The CDR3 DNA follows: TGTGCCAGCAGCTCACTAGCGGGGAGGCCCTACGAGCAGTACTTC.

This clonotype was seen repeatedly, ten times or more. V gene TRBV24-1 combines with J gene TRBJ2-7; D is uncertain. The V gene's germline CDR1 is KGHDR and CDR2 SFDVKD. Trimming took off 4 bases at V and 4 bases at J, with 7 bases between the two ends. This CDR3 region has 12 residues. CDR3 bases: TGTGCCACCAGTGAGACTGATTACGAGCAGTACTTC. Translation: CATSETDYEQYF.

This clonotype was seen ten or more times. This rearrangement joins TRBV6-1 to TRBJ2-1; a possible D gene is TRBD1 (6 bases). V gave up 9 bases and J gave up 7 bases, with 19 bases separating them. CDR3 length: 14 residues. The germline V gene encodes CDR1 MNHNS and CDR2 SASEGT. Here the CDR3 reads CASTGTTAINEQFF. The CDR3 DNA reads as TGTGCCAGTACCGGGACAACCGCTATAAATGAGCAGTTCTTC.

Worth noting for this clonotype: This may come from a read error, since a much larger clone is one base off. The chain uses TRBV12-3 or TRBV12-4 and TRBJ2-2, with D tentatively TRBD1 (6 bases). The CDR3 is 15 amino acids. V lost 1 base and J lost 7, with 13 bases in between. CDR3 nucleotides: TGTGCCAGCAGTTTAGGGGTGGGGGCCTTCGGGGAGCTGTTTTTT. This sequence encodes CASSLGVGAFGELFF.

The CDR3 nucleotides read TGTGCCACCAGCAGAGAGGGTGGGGGTTCCTACAATGAGCAGTTCTTC. Protein product: CATSREGGGSYNEQFF. This chain uses TRBV15 with TRBJ2-1; D is possibly TRBD1 or TRBD2 (5 bases each). Between the trimmed V and J ends, which lost 0 bases and 1 base, there was a span of 10 bases. The CDR3 spans 16 residues. Germline CDR1 LNHNV, CDR2 YYDKDF (reference sequence).

V is TRBV7-2 and J is TRBJ2-2, with a tentative D call TRBD1 (6 bases). V gave up 5 bases and J gave up 6 bases, with 13 bases separating them. CDR1 is SGHTA, CDR2 FQGNSA, per germline. The CDR3 has 14 residues. The CDR3: CASSVQQGAGELFF. DNA for the CDR3: TGTGCCAGCAGCGTACAACAGGGCGCCGGGGAGCTGTTTTTT.

This clonotype was counted many times. The rearrangement links TRBV6-1 to TRBJ2-3, with TRBD2 identical over 9 bases. The CDR3 runs 16 residues. Germline V CDR1 and CDR2: MNHNS, SASEGT. Trimming at V came to 5 bases and at J to 6 bases, leaving 12 bases not matched to a gene. The CDR3 coding sequence is TGTGCCAGCAGTAAATCACTAGCGGGCCTGGGGGATACGCAGTATTTT. Translated, it gives CASSKSLAGLGDTQYF.